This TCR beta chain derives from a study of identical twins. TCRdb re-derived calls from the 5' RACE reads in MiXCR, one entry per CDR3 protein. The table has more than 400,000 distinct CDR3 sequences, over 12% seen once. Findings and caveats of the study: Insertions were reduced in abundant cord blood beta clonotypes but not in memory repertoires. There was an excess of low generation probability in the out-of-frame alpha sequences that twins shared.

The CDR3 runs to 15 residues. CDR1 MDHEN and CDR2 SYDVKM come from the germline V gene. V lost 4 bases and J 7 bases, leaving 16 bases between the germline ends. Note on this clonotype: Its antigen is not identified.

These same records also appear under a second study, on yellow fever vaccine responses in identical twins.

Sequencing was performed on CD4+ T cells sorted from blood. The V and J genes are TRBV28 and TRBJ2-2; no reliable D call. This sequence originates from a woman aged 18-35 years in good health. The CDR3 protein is CASSSPTRTLGELFF. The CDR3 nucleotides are TGTGCCAGCAGTTCTCCGACTCGAACTCTCGGGGAGCTGTTTTTT. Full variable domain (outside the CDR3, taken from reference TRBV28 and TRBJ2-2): DVKVTQSSRYLVKRTGEKVFLECVQDMDHENMFWYRQDPGLGLRLIYFSYDVKMKEKGDIPEGYSVSREKKERFSLILESASTNQTSMYLCASSSPTRTLGELFFGEGSRLTVL.